The entry below gives a single TCR beta chain sequence along with its context. This record belongs to a study of T cell changes during pregnancy in multiple sclerosis. This table comes from immunoSEQ multiplex PCR, and its TCRdb copy is limited to in-frame clones, with some not included. The sample contains tens of thousands of clones, more than 70% of which appear only once. Germline CDR1 MGHDK, CDR2 SYGVNS. Trimming took 5 bases from V and 5 from J, leaving 21 bases between them. The CDR3 runs to 16 residues. V is TRBV25-1 and J is TRBJ2-5, with D perhaps TRBD1 (5 bases). This sample comprised CD4+ T cells from peripheral blood mononuclear cells, obtained after pregnancy. This clonotype originated in a female donor in good health, enrolled as a control in a pregnancy study. CDR3 sequence reads: CASSPYPLGPRETQYF. CDR3 coding DNA: TGTGCCAGCAGTCCCTACCCCTTGGGGCCCCGGGAGACCCAGTACTTC.